This TCR beta chain emerged from a study of CD8+ T cells in alopecia areata listed by TCRdb under 2018. With respect to the entire study: The study used high-throughput TCRbeta sequencing to examine T cell clonal expansion in alopecia areata, in both the C3H/HeJ mouse model and human patients. RNA came from the PAXgene miRNA kit for fixed scalp, the miRNeasy kit for PBMCs, and the RNeasy kit for mouse skin. Amplification of TCRbeta CDR3 regions was done by immunoSEQ multiplex PCR using 35 Vbeta forward primers and 13 Jbeta reverse primers. Clonality in the scalp was compared among normal scalp (n=4), patchy alopecia areata scalp (n=8), and alopecia totalis/universalis scalp (n=8). On the human side, TCRbeta sequencing was run on scalp tissue and on sorted CD4+ and CD8+ peripheral blood T cells from healthy controls and from alopecia areata patients with either patchy or totalis/universalis disease.

Libraries were made using the immunoSEQ multiplex PCR assay. RNA was extracted from all samples and reverse transcribed into cDNA as template for TCR sequencing. First-strand cDNA was synthesized using SuperScript III with a 2:1 mix of oligo-dT and random hexamers. A synthetic immune receptor repertoire was used to assess amplification bias, and residual bias was removed computationally. The study's processing was this. Raw reads were preprocessed to remove errors, and CDR3 was defined according to IMGT conventions as the region from the conserved cysteine to phenylalanine. Clonality was calculated as 1 minus Shannon entropy normalized by log2 of the number of productive unique TCRs. Whether each scalp clone was CD4 or CD8 was inferred by checking scalp TCRbeta sequences against the CD4 and CD8 repertoires from sorted blood. TCRdb re-hosts the immuneACCESS table, in-frame sequences only. Its copies lack some clones; in the studies checked, an unresolved V gene accounts for under half of them, and the cause for the rest is not known. That table is the source of V, J and clone size, and D and trimming were worked out from the DNA. The sample contains 110,000 or so clones, roughly 55% of them found a single time. In total, the top ten clones hold around a quarter of the sample.

Broad study findings and their caveats: Resident alphabeta T cells in normal human skin are also sequenced, complicating scalp TCR repertoire analysis, unlike mouse skin dominated by gammadelta T cells. Compared with normal scalp, lesional scalp, particularly in alopecia totalis/universalis, had higher clonality and more expanded CD8+ clones, which suggests antigenic drive. Shared TCR sequences between patients were less evident than in mice, which may be partly attributable to HLA diversity in the patient population.

Of note for this clone: Its recognized antigen is unknown. Qualities for individual bases were not recorded, and no much larger clone is one base off.

From alopecia areata patients, peripheral blood was collected along with lesional scalp punch biopsies. After PBMCs were isolated by density centrifugation and stained for CD3, CD4 and CD8, a FACSAria was used to sort CD4+ and CD8+ T cells. Untreated alopecia areata patients were recruited as part of a multicenter biomarker study. In roughly 5 patients from the biomarker study, the blood CD8+ T cells went through an additional sort into NKG2D-low and NKG2D-high fractions. The CDR3 holds 13 amino acids from the cysteine to the phenylalanine. Only the CDR3 DNA stays, 39 bases, in frame from base 1. According to the germline V gene, CDR1 reads SGHVS and CDR2 reads FNYEAQ. V is clipped by 1 base and J by 5 bases, and the sequence between their germline boundaries is 6 bases long.

The receptor was derived from a human donor with alopecia areata. Sample: NKG2D-low CD8+ T cells sorted from blood. The cell subset or site label on this specimen signifies: sorted CD8+ NKG2D-low blood T cells. The rearrangement combines TRBV7-6 with TRBJ1-5; no confident D gene assignment can be made. The sequenced DNA: TGTGCCAGCAGCTTAGACGAATATCAGCCCCAGCATTTT. Its coded protein is CASSLDEYQPQHF.